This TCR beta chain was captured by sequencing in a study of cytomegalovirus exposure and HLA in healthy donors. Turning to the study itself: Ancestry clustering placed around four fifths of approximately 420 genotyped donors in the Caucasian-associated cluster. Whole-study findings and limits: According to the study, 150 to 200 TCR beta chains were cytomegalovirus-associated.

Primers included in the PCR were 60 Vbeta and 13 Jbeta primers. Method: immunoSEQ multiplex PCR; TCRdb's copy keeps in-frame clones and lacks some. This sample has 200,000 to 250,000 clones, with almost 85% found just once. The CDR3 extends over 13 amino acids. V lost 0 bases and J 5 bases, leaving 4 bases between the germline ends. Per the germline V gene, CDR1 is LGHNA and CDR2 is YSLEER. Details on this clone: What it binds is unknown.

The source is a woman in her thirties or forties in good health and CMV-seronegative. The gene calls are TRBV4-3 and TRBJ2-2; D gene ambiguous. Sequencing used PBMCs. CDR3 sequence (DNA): TGCGCCAGCAGCCAAGATTTAACCGGGGAGCTGTTTTTT. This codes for CASSQDLTGELFF.